This T cell receptor beta chain was identified in a study of blood T cells in healthy people across ages (dated by TCRdb to the mid-2010s). At the level of the whole study: In model experiments, template switching captured about one uniquely barcoded TCR beta cDNA molecule for every two T cells. Age-related changes in TCR beta repertoire diversity were measured in the study by deep sequencing normalized with unique cDNA molecular identifiers. Donors of different ages were randomly distributed across sequencing lanes to avoid experimental bias. Four age groups were formed from the donors: young (average roughly 15 years), middle-aged (just under 40), aged (62) and long-lived (less than 85). Two additional independent replicas of 1 million unique cDNA reads from the same blood draw were analyzed for two donors (one aged 18 to 30 and one aged 80 or older).

What the authors observed across the whole study: Because donor CMV infection status was unknown, age-related changes in expanded clonotypes were potentially confounded. Observed TCR beta diversity per million T cells fell roughly linearly with age, and a significant reduction was already apparent by age roughly 40. Estimates of total diversity based on one million sequenced T cells were regarded as lower bounds and as underestimates. Conclusive comparison of naive and antigen-experienced compartments was prevented by the profiling of bulk unsorted PBMCs. There was a strong correlation between observed TCR beta diversity and the percentage of naive T cells measured by flow cytometry. Compared with the aged group, the long-lived group had more naive CD4+ T cells, fewer expanded clones and increased TCR diversity, suggesting age selection.

CDR1 is given as SGHTA and CDR2 as FQGNSA, both from the germline V gene. The CDR3 sequence holds 16 residues, the cysteine and phenylalanine included. Left in the record is the CDR3 DNA by itself, 48 bases read in frame from the first base. V is clipped by 5 bases and J by 4 bases, and the sequence between their germline boundaries is 19 bases long. Donors were around 37 systemically healthy Caucasian individuals from Russia aged roughly 6 to 90 years. Each donor gave around 9.8 milliliters of peripheral blood, collected into EDTA-treated Vacutainer tubes. Ficoll-Paque density-gradient centrifugation was used to isolate PBMCs, with at least 6.5 million obtained per sample. Total RNA, at least 6 micrograms per sample, was extracted from PBMCs with Trizol reagent. For every donor, flow cytometry on a PBMC aliquot measured the percentage of naive CD45RAhigh/CD27high T cells. As for this clonotype: What antigen it recognizes has not been identified. Base qualities are not provided; no much larger clone lies one nucleotide away.

Library creation used 5' RACE. The sequencer was an Illumina HiSeq 2500. A second PCR of about 7 to 12 cycles was run with a J-beta primer mix and a sample-barcoded 5' primer. A template-switch 5' adaptor carrying 12 random nucleotides introduced a unique molecular identifier onto each TCR beta cDNA molecule. At least 3 million CDR3-containing paired-end reads were obtained from each sample. First-strand cDNA synthesis was performed from all RNA using the Mint cDNA synthesis kit, with priming by a TRBC-specific oligonucleotide. All cDNA was treated with uracil-DNA glycosylase and then went through a first 18-cycle PCR with the universal primers M1SS and BC2_uni_R. Under the source paper's analysis protocol: For normalization, 1 million high-quality reads, each with a distinct molecular identifier, were randomly selected from each sample. Reads with shared molecular identifiers were discarded instead of being binned into consensus sequences. MiTCR, with a Q25 quality threshold and the strictest error-elimination algorithm, was used for CDR3 identification, clonotype clustering and error correction. A nonparametric unseen species model with Euler transformation was used to estimate lower-bound total TCR beta diversity. Through fastp at Q25 and MiXCR, TCRdb rebuilt clones from the public reads, retaining in-frame beta chains. A single entry per CDR3 protein holds the most common genes and DNA from its merged rows. V and J calls and clone size were set by TCRdb, not the authors. In this sample the table shows about a million distinct CDR3 sequences, approximately 50% of which occur a single time. The ten top clones hold about 20% of the sample.

In this chain, TRBV7-2 is recombined with TRBJ2-3; the D region may be TRBD1 or TRBD2, each matching 7 bases equally. This TCR derives from a woman aged 55 to 70 in good health. The sequenced sample was blood. The CDR3 reads CASSPIQGRVSDTQYF. The bases read TGTGCCAGCAGCCCTATACAGGGGAGGGTTTCAGATACGCAGTATTTT.